The entry that follows covers one T cell receptor (beta chain) sequence. Its antigen is not known. The data belong to a study of shared clonotypes between healthy human individuals. As for the study in general: Researchers assigned three CD4 naive, three CD4 memory, two CD8 naive and one CD8 memory plate to each donor. Findings of the study overall: Against clonotypes common to all four donors, non-shared ones had lower generation probabilities.

At a deep level, the assay was run. Generated by immunoSEQ multiplex PCR, the TCRdb table keeps only in-frame clones and is missing some. The sample lists some 2 million clones; approximately 95% were seen once. The CDR3 covers 16 residues. V shed 0 bases, J shed 6 bases, and the junction held 4 bases outside the gene matches. CDR1 LNHDA and CDR2 SQIVND come from the germline V gene (reference sequence). A CD45RA+ naive subset and a CD45RA-negative memory subset were split from CD4+ cells. The V call is TRBV19, the J call TRBJ2-7; 14 bases agree with TRBD2. This sequence originates from a man younger than 35 in good health. Sequencing input: naive CD4+ T cells sorted from blood. This sample's subset: CD45RA+ positively selected. CDR3 bases: TGTGCCAGTAGTATAGAGGGACTAGCGGGAGCGGGCGAGCAGTACTTC. Translating gives CASSIEGLAGAGEQYF.